A single TCR beta chain is shown here with its context. Its antigen is unknown. Time point reported: after neoadjuvant nivolumab, at surgical resection. This specimen belongs to a study of neoadjuvant anti-PD-1 for oral cavity cancer. The wider study: Patients without progression received a fourth nivolumab dose around day 43, then surgical resection on days 50-56.

Whole-study findings and limits: Each response group had just a few patients in TCR analyses.

PBMC libraries mostly used about 450 ng of input genomic DNA, with six replicates per sample. Sequencing used immunoSEQ multiplex PCR; TCRdb keeps in-frame clones, though not all of them. The sample shows 55,000 to 75,000 clones, roughly nine tenths of them seen only once. The germline V gene has CDR1 LNHDA and CDR2 SQIVND (reference sequence). V gave up 4 bases and J gave up 2 bases, with 8 bases separating them. The CDR3 spans 13 residues. This sequence originates from a person aged 40 to 85 with oral cavity squamous cell carcinoma. The sample in question was PBMCs, obtained after nivolumab (anti-PD-1) treatment. V gene TRBV19 combines with J gene TRBJ1-2; D gene ambiguous. CDR3 sequence reads: CASSKFLNYGYTF. CDR3 bases: TGTGCCAGTAGTAAGTTCCTGAACTATGGCTACACCTTC.